A single sample is the source of the 21 T cell receptor beta chains below, sequenced in a study of blood T cell repertoires in COVID-19. The repertoire was sequenced with immunoSEQ multiplex PCR; TCRdb's copy has only in-frame clones and lacks some. The sample carries about 59,000 clones, more than 80% recorded once. Sequenced material: peripheral blood. These receptors originate from a man at least 80 years old with acute or convalescent COVID-19.

The J gene is TRBJ2-5, the V gene TRBV9; TRBD2 might be the D (5 bases). Trimming left V 1 base short and J 5 bases short, with 12 bases between. CDR1 is SGDLS and CDR2 is YYNGEE in the germline V gene. The CDR3 is made up of 14 amino acids. The CDR3 DNA is TGTGCCAGCAGCGTAACCGGGGAGTGGGAGACCCAGTACTTC. Its translation is CASSVTGEWETQYF.

This clone occurred once. The chain recombines TRBV20-1 with TRBJ2-7, with TRBD1 matching 7 bases. The CDR3 consists of 14 residues. V lost 3 bases, J lost 5 bases, and 10 bases stayed unmatched. Germline CDR1 DFQATT, CDR2 SNEGSKA (reference sequence). CDR3: CSASIPQGLNEQYF. The CDR3 DNA sequence: TGCAGTGCTAGTATCCCACAGGGGTTGAACGAGCAGTACTTC.

The CDR3: CASSNPRGQFF. As DNA, the CDR3 is TGTGCCAGCAGTAACCCCCGGGGGCAGTTCTTC. This chain uses TRBV28 with TRBJ2-1; TRBD2 might be the D (5 bases). The germline CDR1 and CDR2 sequences are MDHEN and SYDVKM. The V end was cut by 5 bases, the J end by 12 bases, with 11 bases between. This CDR3 comprises 11 residues.

V gene TRBV11-3 combines with J gene TRBJ2-1; D is undetermined. The CDR3 consists of 15 residues. Trimming stripped 2 bases from V and 0 bases from J, with 8 bases between. In germline, CDR1 is SGHNT, CDR2 YENEEA. The CDR3 DNA follows: TGTGCCAGCAGCTTACGGGTCAGCTCCTACAATGAGCAGTTCTTC. Amino acid sequence: CASSLRVSSYNEQFF.

The V and J genes are TRBV7-2 and TRBJ1-2, with D maybe TRBD1 (6 bases). V gave up 5 bases and J gave up 0 bases, with 16 bases separating them. CDR1 SGHTA and CDR2 FQGNSA come from the germline V gene. The CDR3 is made up of 16 amino acids. The CDR3: CASSPAGGQANYGYTF. The DNA of the CDR3 is TGTGCCAGCAGCCCAGCGGGGGGCCAGGCTAACTATGGCTACACCTTC.

The chain links TRBV5-1 to TRBJ2-3, with TRBD2 matching over 8 bases. CDR1 SGHRS and CDR2 YFSETQ come from the germline V gene. The junction had 4 bases not matched to a gene; V was cut back by 2 bases and J by 2 bases. The CDR3 consists of 15 residues. CDR3 sequence: CASSLAGASTDTQYF. The CDR3, as DNA: TGCGCCAGCAGCTTAGCGGGGGCTTCCACAGATACGCAGTATTTT.

With respect to this clone: Germline and junction disagree at one end, which may indicate a read error. The J gene is TRBJ1-6, the V gene TRBV5-4; a possible D gene is TRBD1 (6 bases). CDR3 length equals 13 residues. The germline CDR1 and CDR2 sequences are SGHNT and YYREEE (reference sequence). DNA of the CDR3: TGTGCCAGCAGCCCCCGGGACAATTCCCCCCTCCACTTT. Its protein product is CASSPRDNSPLHF.

The gene calls are TRBV27 and TRBJ2-7, with 7 nucleotides matching TRBD1. Trimming at V came to 6 bases and at J to 4 bases, leaving 12 bases not matched to a gene. Germline values: CDR1 MNHEY, CDR2 SMNVEV (reference sequence). CDR3 size: 15 residues. The CDR3 sequence is CASSLKAGGGYEQYF. In nucleotides, the CDR3 is TGTGCCAGCAGCCTTAAGGCAGGGGGTGGTTACGAGCAGTACTTC.

The gene calls are TRBV30 and TRBJ1-4; the D gene is possibly TRBD1 (6 bases). Germline V lookup: CDR1 GTSNPN, CDR2 SVGIG (reference sequence). The CDR3 runs to 16 residues. V lost 0 bases and J 7 bases, leaving 18 bases between the germline ends. CDR3 residues: CAWSVGGGPGVEKLFF. The CDR3 nucleotides read TGTGCCTGGAGTGTAGGGGGGGGACCCGGAGTTGAAAAACTGTTTTTT.

V usage is TRBV5-5 and J usage is TRBJ2-2; TRBD1 agrees at 8 bases. J was trimmed by 8 bases and V by 2 bases; bases with no gene match: 2. The CDR3 is 13 amino acids. Germline V gene lookup returns CDR1 SGHKS and CDR2 YYEKEE (reference sequence). The CDR3 nucleotides are TGTGCCAGCAGCTTACAGGGGGATGGGGAGCTGTTTTTT. It encodes CASSLQGDGELFF.

V usage is TRBV5-4 and J usage is TRBJ2-3; 9 bases line up with TRBD2. J was trimmed by 4 bases and V by 0 bases; bases with no gene match: 6. The germline V gene encodes CDR1 SGHNT and CDR2 YYREEE (reference sequence). This CDR3 is 16 amino acids long. CDR3 region: CASSLGAGGPSDTQYF. Here the CDR3 DNA reads TGTGCCAGCAGCTTGGGGGCGGGGGGGCCTTCAGATACGCAGTATTTT.

This chain uses TRBV5-6 with TRBJ1-2, with D perhaps matching TRBD1 (6 bases). V lost 4 bases to trimming and J lost 3 bases, with 13 bases between them. The germline V gene encodes CDR1 SGHDT and CDR2 YYEEEE. The CDR3 is 14 amino acids. The CDR3 DNA reads as TGTGCCAGCAGCCTCAGGGGTTCTTACTATGGCTACACCTTC. Its protein product is CASSLRGSYYGYTF.

The DNA for the CDR3 is TGTGCCAGCAGCTCTAGCGGGGGGCCCAATGAGCAGTTCTTC. It specifies CASSSSGGPNEQFF. This rearrangement joins TRBV7-2 to TRBJ2-1; TRBD2 agrees at 11 bases. Trimming removed 4 bases from V and 6 bases from J; junction bases left unmatched: 2. The CDR3 is 14 residues long. Germline lookup yields CDR1 SGHTA and CDR2 FQGNSA.

The chain recombines TRBV28 with TRBJ1-6; 10 bases line up with TRBD1. Unmatched junction bases numbered 7, after V lost 7 bases and J lost 10 bases. There are 14 residues in the CDR3. CDR1 and CDR2 from the germline V gene are MDHEN and SYDVKM. The CDR3 loop is CASTRQGANSPLHF. CDR3 DNA: TGTGCCAGCACCCGACAGGGGGCAAACTCACCCCTCCACTTT.

The chain combines TRBV7-6 with TRBJ2-7, with D possibly TRBD2 on 5 matching bases. The CDR3 has 15 amino acids. V gave up 0 bases and J gave up 4 bases, with 13 bases separating them. From germline, CDR1 is SGHVS and CDR2 FNYEAQ. The CDR3 DNA follows: TGTGCCAGCAGCTTAGCGCTGGCAGGCGGGTACGAGCAGTACTTC. Its protein product is CASSLALAGGYEQYF. Drawing the rest from reference TRBV7-6 and TRBJ2-7, the complete variable domain is GAGVSQSPRYKVTKRGQDVALRCDPISGHVSLYWYRQALGQGPEFLTYFNYEAQQDKSGLPNDRFSAERPEGSISTLTIQRTEQRDSAMYRCASSLALAGGYEQYFGPGTRLTVT.

This rearrangement joins TRBV11-2 to TRBJ2-4; possible D gene TRBD1, 5 bases. The CDR3 has 14 residues. CDR1 and CDR2 (germline): SGHAT, FQNNGV. With 6 bases removed from V and 8 bases from J, the gap between germline ends came to 17 bases. This chain's CDR3 is CASSRGQGDDIQYF. The CDR3 DNA reads TGTGCCAGCAGTCGCGGACAAGGAGACGACATTCAGTACTTC.

In DNA form, the CDR3 reads TGTGCCAGCAGCTTAGACAGGGCCACACACAATGAGCAGTTCTTC. Its translation is CASSLDRATHNEQFF. The rearrangement links TRBV11-3 to TRBJ2-1, with a weak D call TRBD1 (5 bases). This CDR3 has 15 residues. Looked up from germline, CDR1 is SGHNT and CDR2 is YENEEA. Trimming removed 0 bases from V and 5 bases from J, with 11 bases in between.

The chain joins TRBV6-5 to TRBJ1-4; D is uncertain. The CDR3 sequence is 15 residues long. Trimming cost V 8 bases and J 1 base, with 14 bases left between them. The germline V gene encodes CDR1 MNHEY and CDR2 SVGAGI. The CDR3 reads CASARVFQTNEKLFF. The CDR3 DNA is TGTGCCAGCGCTCGGGTCTTCCAAACTAATGAAAAACTGTTTTTT.

The chain couples TRBV6-4 to TRBJ1-6, with D unclear. The CDR3 contains 12 residues. Germline CDR1 MRHNA, CDR2 SNTAGT. V lost 2 bases and J lost 10, with 6 bases in between. CDR3 DNA: TGTGCCAGCAGTGACGGCGGGTCACCCCTCCACTTT. Protein: CASSDGGSPLHF.

The genes are TRBV23-1 and TRBJ1-3, with a tentative D call TRBD1 (5 bases). TRBV23-1 is flagged as an ORF with uncertain function. The CDR3 extends over 18 amino acids. The germline V and J ends were trimmed by 7 bases and 0 bases, with 22 bases remaining between them. The CDR3 sequence: CASISGKQVRNSGNTIYF. DNA for the CDR3: TGCGCCAGCATTTCAGGGAAACAGGTCCGGAACTCTGGAAACACCATATATTTT.

This clone appeared once. This sequence joins TRBV5-1 and TRBJ2-3; the D gene is possibly TRBD1 (7 bases). Germline-derived CDR1 and CDR2 are SGHRS and YFSETQ. CDR3 size: 16 residues. The V gene lost 0 bases and the J gene lost 3 bases, with 14 bases spanning the gap. This CDR3 reads CASSLGARGATDTQYF. DNA for the CDR3: TGCGCCAGCAGCTTGGGGGCCAGGGGGGCAACAGATACGCAGTATTTT.